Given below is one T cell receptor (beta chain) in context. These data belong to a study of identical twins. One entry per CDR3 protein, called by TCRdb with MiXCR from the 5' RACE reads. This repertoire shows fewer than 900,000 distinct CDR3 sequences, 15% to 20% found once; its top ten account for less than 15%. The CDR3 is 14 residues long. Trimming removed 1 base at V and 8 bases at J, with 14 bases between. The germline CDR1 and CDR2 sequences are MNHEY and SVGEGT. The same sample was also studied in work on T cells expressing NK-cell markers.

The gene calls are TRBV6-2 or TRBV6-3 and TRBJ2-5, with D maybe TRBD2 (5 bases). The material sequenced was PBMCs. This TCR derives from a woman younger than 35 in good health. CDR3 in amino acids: CASSYYDPGSTQYF. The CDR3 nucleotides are TGTGCCAGCAGTTACTACGACCCGGGGTCAACCCAGTACTTC.